The rows below give T cell receptor beta chains drawn from one sample of a study of shared clonotypes between healthy human individuals. Produced via immunoSEQ multiplex PCR; TCRdb's table is partial and in-frame only. The sample lists about 2.4 million clones; more than 85% were seen once. Sequencing used naive CD4+ T cells from PBMCs. These receptors all stem from a man aged 18 to 30 in good health. Some clones in this sample may be carry-over from other donors' samples. The CDR3 runs from the conserved cysteine through the conserved F or W. D genes are given only for firm matches. Some rows mark clone size as missing; the rest say once, few, many or name a class of expanded clone.

>TRBV7-2|TRBJ1-2|-|14|TRBD1
CASSPRQGDGGYTF
TGTGCCAGCAGCCCCAGACAGGGGGATGGTGGCTACACCTTC
>TRBV6-5|TRBJ1-1|-|12|TRBD1
CASSRKGAEAFF
TGTGCCAGCAGTCGAAAGGGGGCGGAAGCTTTCTTT
>TRBV29-1|TRBJ2-5|-|13|-
CSVAWGRGETQYF
TGCAGCGTTGCGTGGGGGCGGGGAGAGACCCAGTACTTC
>TRBV2|TRBJ2-3|-|14|-
CASSEVLTTDTQYF
TGTGCCAGCAGTGAAGTCCTCACCACAGATACGCAGTATTTT
>TRBV4-1|TRBJ2-7|-|18|-
CASSPMPGTPQNWGEQYF
TGCGCCAGCAGCCCCATGCCCGGGACGCCACAAAATTGGGGGGAGCAGTACTTC
>TRBV27|TRBJ1-5|-|16|TRBD1
CASKKGTGEFNQPQHF
TGTGCCAGCAAGAAGGGGACAGGGGAATTCAATCAGCCCCAGCATTTT
>TRBV7-9|TRBJ1-2|-|15|-
CASSSRTAINYGYTF
TGTGCCAGCAGCTCCCGGACAGCCATTAACTATGGCTACACCTTC
>TRBV14|TRBJ1-2|-|15|-
CASSLQPRGVSGYTF
TGTGCCAGCAGCCTGCAGCCACGCGGGGTGAGCGGCTACACCTTC
>TRBV5-6|TRBJ1-5|-|15|-
CASSFWGWNNQPQHF
TGTGCCAGCAGCTTTTGGGGGTGGAACAATCAGCCCCAGCATTTT
>TRBV27|TRBJ2-5|once|14|-
CASSLSRGRETQYF
TGTGCCAGCAGTTTATCGAGAGGAAGGGAGACCCAGTACTTC
>TRBV19|TRBJ2-1|-|14|-
CASSTPGTRHEQFF
TGTGCCAGTAGTACCCCGGGGACCAGGCATGAGCAGTTCTTC
>TRBV5-1|TRBJ1-5|-|15|-
CASSLDGGGNQPQHF
TGCGCCAGCAGCTTGGATGGAGGCGGAAATCAGCCCCAGCATTTT
>TRBV28|TRBJ2-5|-|15|TRBD2
CASSTLAGGRETQYF
TGTGCCAGCAGTACTCTAGCGGGAGGGCGGGAGACCCAGTACTTC
>TRBV5-1|TRBJ2-1|-|15|-
CASSLDQAGYNEQFF
TGCGCCAGCAGCTTGGATCAAGCGGGCTACAATGAGCAGTTCTTC
>TRBV5-1|TRBJ2-5|-|16|-
CASSWTGTSSQETQYF
TGCGCCAGCAGCTGGACGGGGACTTCTTCGCAAGAGACCCAGTACTTC
>TRBV11-2|TRBJ1-1|-|13|-
CASSGRVDTEAFF
TGTGCCAGCAGCGGACGGGTGGACACTGAAGCTTTCTTT
>TRBV7-2|TRBJ2-1|-|16|-
CASSLEAAGAYNEQFF
TGTGCCAGCAGCTTAGAGGCCGCAGGAGCCTACAATGAGCAGTTCTTC